This TCR beta chain originates from a study of T cell responses to AZD1222 COVID-19 vaccine. Trimming cost V 2 bases and J 0 bases; bases outside gene matches: 1. CDR1 is PRHDT and CDR2 is FYEKMQ in the germline V gene (reference sequence). This CDR3 contains 14 residues. Some clones are missing from TCRdb's copy, which holds only in-frame ones; the method was immunoSEQ multiplex PCR. In the table there are 100,000 or so clones, approximately 87% of which are singletons. The source was peripheral blood, collected on day 0 of AZD1222 vaccination. The rearrangement joins TRBV13 to TRBJ2-7, with 7 bases lining up with TRBD1. The sequence derives from an adult in good health. CDR3 protein: CASSLRTGSYEQYF. As DNA, the CDR3 is TGTGCCAGCAGCTTAAGGACAGGCTCCTACGAGCAGTACTTC.